These 4 T cell receptor beta chains share one sample of origin, sequenced in a study of cytomegalovirus exposure and HLA in healthy donors. A multiplex PCR was run with 60 Vbeta primers and 13 Jbeta primers. Data came from immunoSEQ multiplex PCR; TCRdb stores just in-frame clones and leaves some out. This sample has about 57,000 clones; 65% to 90% occur once, and the top ten carry approximately 4.3%. The specimen was PBMCs. These receptors were obtained from a man under 40 in good health and CMV-seronegative.

This chain links TRBV4-2 with TRBJ2-5, with 12 positions matching TRBD2. CDR1 is LGHNA, CDR2 YNFKEQ, per germline. V trimming: 4 bases; J trimming: 1 base; junction bases outside the gene matches: 7. There are 17 residues in the CDR3. CDR3 amino acids: CASSPRLAGALQETQYF. In nucleotides, the CDR3 is TGTGCCAGCAGCCCCCGACTAGCGGGGGCCCTCCAAGAGACCCAGTACTTC.

This clone was recorded once. V gene TRBV7-8 combines with J gene TRBJ1-3; D call uncertain. Deletions cut 5 bases from V and 0 bases from J, with 11 bases between. The CDR3 runs to 15 residues. From germline, CDR1 is SGHVS and CDR2 FQNEAQ. CDR3 sequence: CASSRAGGSGNTIYF. The CDR3 DNA sequence: TGTGCCAGCAGCCGAGCAGGTGGCTCTGGAAACACCATATATTTT. Complete variable domain (other parts from reference TRBV7-8 and TRBJ1-3): GAGVSQSPRYKVAKRGQDVALRCDPISGHVSLFWYQQALGQGPEFLTYFQNEAQLDKSGLPSDRFFAERPEGSVSTLKIQRTQQEDSAVYLCASSRAGGSGNTIYFGEGSWLTVV.

The chain joins TRBV27 to TRBJ1-1, with D possibly matching TRBD1 (6 bases). V lost 4 bases, J lost 5 bases, and 23 bases lay in between. This CDR3 region has 17 residues. Germline V gene lookup returns CDR1 MNHEY and CDR2 SMNVEV (reference sequence). The CDR3 here is CASSSLIQGRARTEAFF. The DNA of the CDR3 is TGTGCCAGCAGTTCTCTAATACAGGGAAGAGCGAGGACTGAAGCTTTCTTT.

This clone was observed a few times. V is TRBV6-6 and J is TRBJ1-5; the match to TRBD1 covers 7 bases. The CDR3 runs 13 residues. Germline V lookup: CDR1 MNHNY, CDR2 SVGAGI (reference sequence). After removal of 7 bases from V and 6 bases from J, the junction contained 6 bases not matched to a gene. The CDR3 DNA follows: TGTGCCAGCACCGGACAGGCCCTTCAGCCCCAGCATTTT. Amino acid sequence: CASTGQALQPQHF.